The clone carrying this TCR beta chain has more than one count but fewer than ten. Its specificity is not known. MiXCR, run by TCRdb on the 5' RACE reads, gives a single entry per CDR3 protein. The sample yields about 220,000 distinct CDR3 sequences, roughly 6.6% seen once. This sample stems from a study of CD8 T cells in ankylosing spondylitis. General study results and limits: Earlier authors reported some of these motif variants in reactive arthritis synovial fluid and blood. Among TCR beta sequences, a motif of several highly homologous variants appeared characteristic of ankylosing spondylitis blood.

The germline CDR1 and CDR2 sequences are GTSNPN and SVGIG (reference sequence). CDR3 length: 11 amino acids. Trimming cost V 1 base and J 7 bases, with 8 bases left between them. The clonotype originates from a male donor with ankylosing spondylitis. The rearrangement joins TRBV30 to TRBJ2-7; weak D call: TRBD1 (5 bases). Sequenced material: blood, either unsorted or a sorted T cell fraction (not recorded which). CDR3 sequence reads: CAWSAGQEQYF. The DNA for the CDR3 is TGTGCCTGGAGTGCAGGGCAGGAGCAGTACTTC.